This TCR beta chain was observed in a study of blood T cell repertoires in COVID-19 (dated by TCRdb to about 2020). As for the study more broadly: Samples from collaborators originated in the United States, Italy and Spain and spanned both the acute and convalescent phases of COVID-19. The material from the prospective study consisted of cDNA or gDNA derived from T cells, B-cell-depleted T cells, or PBMCs. Deeply sampled blood TCRbeta repertoires from subjects exposed to, actively infected with, or recovered from COVID-19 were included in the dataset. A freely available public database, intended as a resource for researchers studying the immune response to SARS-CoV-2, is where the repertoires were released. The samples were drawn from the first 160 participants of the ongoing ImmuneRACE study and from over 950 subjects provided by 6 global collaborators. A de-identified subject ID, COVID-19 status, age in years and sex were almost always included in the sample metadata. HLA class I and class II types, where available, came from metadata supplied by the sample provider rather than from assay-based typing.

The immunoSEQ Assay, a bias-controlled multiplex PCR, was used to amplify TCRbeta CDR3 regions from genomic DNA. The authors processed their data as follows. The number of nucleated cells in each sample was estimated by amplification of reference gene primers within the assay. To quantify the absolute abundance of each unique TCRbeta CDR3 rearrangement, sequence reads were collapsed and filtered. For each sample, productive Simpson clonality was calculated as the square root of Simpson's diversity index over productive rearrangements. The source is immuneACCESS, and TCRdb retained only in-frame sequences with V and J called. Part of the clones is not carried over; for the studies checked, unresolved V genes explain less than half of this, and the remainder is unexplained. V and J calls and clone size are given by that table; D and trimming were obtained from the DNA. A total of roughly 290,000 clones appear in this sample, around 89% of them only once. The top ten clones comprise approximately 1.5% of the sample.

In the case of this clone: Its antigen remains unidentified. Base qualities are not recorded, but no much larger clone differs from it by a single base.

The paper as a whole reports these results and caveats: The quantity of clinical and demographic metadata differed by source and by participant and was supplied without curation.

The CDR3 covers 14 residues, taking in both the cysteine and the phenylalanine. CDR3 DNA is the only sequence kept; it has 42 bases, read in frame from the first base. Between the V and J ends, shortened by 1 base and 3 bases respectively, the junction contains 10 bases. The germline V gene encodes CDR1 MNHEY and CDR2 SVGEGT. In the prospective study, participants were roughly 18 to 100 years old, resided in about two dozen geographic areas of the United States, and were enrolled through a virtual design. In the prospective study, participants were assigned to cohorts based on the clinical history participants reported in a screening survey and a study questionnaire. In the prospective study, mobile phlebotomists collected whole blood, serum and a nasopharyngeal or oropharyngeal swab from each participant. Prospective study participants could optionally give additional blood draws and questionnaires over an approximately 2-month period. Before DNA extraction, blood samples from the prospective study were shipped at room temperature or frozen.

The specimen sequenced was PBMCs or T cells enriched from blood (not recorded which). The chain is made from TRBV6-2 or TRBV6-3 and TRBJ2-7; TRBD1 is perhaps the D gene, given 6 matching bases. The clonotype comes from a woman in her late teens or twenties with acute COVID-19. The nucleotide sequence is given as TGTGCCAGCAGTTACTTAGGACAGCTCTACGAGCAGTACTTC. Its protein reads: CASSYLGQLYEQYF.